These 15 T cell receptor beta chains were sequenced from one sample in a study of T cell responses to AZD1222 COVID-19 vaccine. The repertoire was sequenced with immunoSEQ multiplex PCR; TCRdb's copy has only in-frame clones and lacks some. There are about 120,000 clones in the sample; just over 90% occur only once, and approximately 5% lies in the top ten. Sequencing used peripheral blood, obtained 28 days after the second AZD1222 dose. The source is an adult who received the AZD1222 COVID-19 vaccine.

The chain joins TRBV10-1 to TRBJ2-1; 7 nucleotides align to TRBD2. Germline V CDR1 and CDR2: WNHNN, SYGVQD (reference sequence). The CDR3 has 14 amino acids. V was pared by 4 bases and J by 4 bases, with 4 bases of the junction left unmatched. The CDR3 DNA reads TGCGCCAGCAGTGGCGGGGGTATATACAATGAGCAGTTCTTC. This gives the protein CASSGGGIYNEQFF.

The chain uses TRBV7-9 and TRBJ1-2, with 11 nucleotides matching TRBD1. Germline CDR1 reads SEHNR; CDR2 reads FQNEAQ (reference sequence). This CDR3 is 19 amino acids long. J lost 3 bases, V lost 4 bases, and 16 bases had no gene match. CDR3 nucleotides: TGTGCCAGCAGCTCTCCTCGACCCGGGACAGGGGGTTTGGACTATGGCTACACCTTC. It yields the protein CASSSPRPGTGGLDYGYTF.

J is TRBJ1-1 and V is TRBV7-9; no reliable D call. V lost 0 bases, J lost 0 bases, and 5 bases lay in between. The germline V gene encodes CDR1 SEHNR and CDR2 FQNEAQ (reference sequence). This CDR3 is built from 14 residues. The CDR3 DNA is TGTGCCAGCAGCTTAGCGGCCGTGAACACTGAAGCTTTCTTT. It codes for CASSLAAVNTEAFF. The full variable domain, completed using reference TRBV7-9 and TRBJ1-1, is DTGVSQNPRHKITKRGQNVTFRCDPISEHNRLYWYRQTLGQGPEFLTYFQNEAQLEKSRLLSDRFSAERPKGSFSTLEIQRTEQGDSAMYLCASSLAAVNTEAFFGQGTRLTVV.

The CDR3 loop reads CASSQGFPNTEAFF. In DNA form, the CDR3 reads TGTGCCAGCAGCCAAGGGTTTCCGAACACTGAAGCTTTCTTT. The chain combines TRBV14 with TRBJ1-1; D is unclear. The CDR3 is 14 amino acids. Germline CDR1 reads SGHDN; CDR2 reads FVKESK. Trimming stripped 1 base from V and 1 base from J, with 7 bases between. Filled out from reference TRBV14 and TRBJ1-1, the complete variable domain reads EAGVTQFPSHSVIEKGQTVTLRCDPISGHDNLYWYRRVMGKEIKFLLHFVKESKQDESGMPNNRFLAERTGGTYSTLKVQPAELEDSGVYFCASSQGFPNTEAFFGQGTRLTVV.

Here the CDR3 reads CAISKGEYQETQYF. For the CDR3, the DNA is TGTGCCATCAGTAAAGGAGAGTACCAAGAGACCCAGTACTTC. The J gene is TRBJ2-5, the V gene TRBV10-3; no clear D gene. Per the germline V gene, CDR1 is ENHRY and CDR2 is SYGVKD. V gave up 5 bases and J gave up 0 bases, with 10 bases separating them. The CDR3 covers 14 residues.

The CDR3, as DNA: TGCGCCAGCAGCTTCGGGACAGGGCGTAACAATGAGCAGTTCTTC. Its protein is CASSFGTGRNNEQFF. The chain joins TRBV5-1 to TRBJ2-1; 9 bases are shared with TRBD1. Germline V gene lookup returns CDR1 SGHRS and CDR2 YFSETQ. The CDR3 loop spans 15 amino acids. The V gene end was trimmed by 2 bases and the J gene end by 5 bases; junction bases not matched to a gene: 5.

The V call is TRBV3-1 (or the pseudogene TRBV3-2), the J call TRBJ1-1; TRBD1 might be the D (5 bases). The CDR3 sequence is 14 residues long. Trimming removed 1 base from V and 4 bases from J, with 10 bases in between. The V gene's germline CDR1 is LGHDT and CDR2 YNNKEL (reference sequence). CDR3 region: CASSQAGGGTEAFF. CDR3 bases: TGTGCCAGCAGCCAAGCTGGGGGGGGCACTGAAGCTTTCTTT.

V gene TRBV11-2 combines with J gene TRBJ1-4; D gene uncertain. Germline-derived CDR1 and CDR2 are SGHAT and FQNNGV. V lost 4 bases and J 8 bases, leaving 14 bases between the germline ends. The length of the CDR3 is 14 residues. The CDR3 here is CASSSPYRREKLFF. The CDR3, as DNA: TGTGCCAGCAGCTCCCCCTATCGCCGCGAAAAACTGTTTTTT. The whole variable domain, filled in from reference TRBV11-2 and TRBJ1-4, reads EAGVAQSPRYKIIEKRQSVAFWCNPISGHATLYWYQQILGQGPKLLIQFQNNGVVDDSQLPKDRFSAERLKGVDSTLKIQPAKLEDSAVYLCASSSPYRREKLFFGSGTQLSVL.

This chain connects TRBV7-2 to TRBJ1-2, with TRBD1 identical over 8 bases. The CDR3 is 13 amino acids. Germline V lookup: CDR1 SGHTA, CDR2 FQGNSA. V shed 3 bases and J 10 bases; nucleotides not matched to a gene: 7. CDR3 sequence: CASSFSGQGTYTF. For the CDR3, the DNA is TGTGCCAGCAGCTTTTCAGGACAGGGCACCTACACCTTC.

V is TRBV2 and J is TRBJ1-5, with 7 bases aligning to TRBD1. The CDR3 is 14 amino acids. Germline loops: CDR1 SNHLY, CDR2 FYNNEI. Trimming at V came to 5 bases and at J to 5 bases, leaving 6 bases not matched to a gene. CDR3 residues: CASSKGQRDQPQHF. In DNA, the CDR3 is TGTGCCAGCAGTAAGGGACAGAGGGATCAGCCCCAGCATTTT.

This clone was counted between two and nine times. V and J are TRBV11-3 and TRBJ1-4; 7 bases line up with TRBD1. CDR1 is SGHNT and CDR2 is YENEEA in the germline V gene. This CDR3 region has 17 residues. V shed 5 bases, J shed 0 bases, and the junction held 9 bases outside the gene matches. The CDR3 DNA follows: TGTGCCAGCAGCAAAGGGACAGCTAAGCCAACTAATGAAAAACTGTTTTTT. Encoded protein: CASSKGTAKPTNEKLFF. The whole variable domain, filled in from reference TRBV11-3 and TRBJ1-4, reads EAGVVQSPRYKIIEKKQPVAFWCNPISGHNTLYWYLQNLGQGPELLIRYENEEAVDDSQLPKDRFSAERLKGVDSTLKIQPAELGDSAVYLCASSKGTAKPTNEKLFFGSGTQLSVL.

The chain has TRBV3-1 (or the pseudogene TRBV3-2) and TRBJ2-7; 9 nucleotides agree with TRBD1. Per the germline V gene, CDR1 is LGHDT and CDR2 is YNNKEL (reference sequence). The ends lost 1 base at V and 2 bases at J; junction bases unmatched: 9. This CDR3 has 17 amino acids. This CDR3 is CASSQGSGTGTTYEQYF. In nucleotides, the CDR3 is TGTGCCAGCAGCCAAGGTTCCGGGACAGGGACGACCTACGAGCAGTACTTC.

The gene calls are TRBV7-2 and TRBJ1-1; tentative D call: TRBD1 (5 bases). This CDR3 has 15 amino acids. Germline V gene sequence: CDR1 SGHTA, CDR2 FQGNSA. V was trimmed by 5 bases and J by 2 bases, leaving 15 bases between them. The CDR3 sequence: CASSLIGTANTEAFF. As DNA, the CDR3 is TGTGCCAGCAGCCTAATTGGGACGGCCAACACTGAAGCTTTCTTT.

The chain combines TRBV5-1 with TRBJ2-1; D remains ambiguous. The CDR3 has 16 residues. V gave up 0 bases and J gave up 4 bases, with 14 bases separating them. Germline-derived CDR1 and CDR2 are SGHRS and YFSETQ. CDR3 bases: TGCGCCAGCAGCTTGGCCGGGCTTTCGGCTTACAATGAGCAGTTCTTC. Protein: CASSLAGLSAYNEQFF.

For the CDR3, the DNA is TGCGCCAGCTCCGACTCAACCACCGGAAACACCATATATTTT. Translated: CASSDSTTGNTIYF. The chain uses TRBV5-1 and TRBJ1-3; D uncertain. Trimming left V 7 bases short and J 4 bases short, with 15 bases between. The CDR3 has 14 residues. Per germline, CDR1 SGHRS and CDR2 YFSETQ.